The 8 T cell receptor beta chains listed next were all sequenced from one sample in a study of patients and donors after allogeneic stem cell transplantation. TCRdb used MiXCR to reprocess the RT-PCR reads, holding one entry per CDR3 protein. This table has about 960,000 distinct CDR3 sequences, roughly 18% appearing once. The sample comprised blood, either unsorted or a sorted T cell fraction (not recorded which). Receptors were obtained from a human donor who was either an allogeneic HSCT recipient or a stem cell or donor lymphocyte infusion donor (not recorded which). It is not recorded whose cells these are; they may come from a transplant donor.

This clonotype was seen a few times. The rearrangement uses TRBV6-1 and TRBJ1-3; TRBD1 agrees at 7 bases. With V trimmed by 6 bases and J by 4 bases, 9 bases remained unmatched. Germline V gene data show CDR1 as MNHNS and CDR2 as SASEGT. The CDR3 runs to 15 residues. The CDR3 loop reads CASRATGAGGNTIYF. The CDR3 bases are TGTGCCAGCAGAGCTACAGGGGCTGGGGGAAACACCATATATTTT.

In this sample, this clonotype turned up a few times. V gene TRBV12-3 or TRBV12-4 combines with J gene TRBJ1-4, with D possibly being TRBD1 (6 bases). The CDR3 sequence is 14 residues long. V was trimmed by 1 base and J by 8 bases, leaving 11 bases between them. The chain's CDR3 is CASSLGGAAEKLFF. CDR3 nucleotide sequence: TGTGCCAGCAGTTTAGGGGGGGCGGCGGAAAAACTGTTTTTT.

This clonotype was detected ten times or more. V is TRBV12-3 or TRBV12-4 and J is TRBJ2-1; no reliable D call. The CDR3 extends over 13 amino acids. The ends were cut back, 2 bases at V and 10 bases at J, with 12 bases in the middle. CDR3 protein: CASSLNNLGEQFF. The CDR3 bases are TGTGCCAGCAGTTTAAACAACCTCGGCGAGCAGTTCTTC.

This clonotype occurred a few times. The CDR3 region has the DNA TGTGCCAGCAGCTTAAACAGCTTGAACACTGAAGCTTTCTTT. Protein sequence: CASSLNSLNTEAFF. This rearrangement joins TRBV7-3 to TRBJ1-1, with no clear D. The CDR3 has 14 amino acids. In germline, CDR1 is SGHTA, CDR2 FQGTGA. Trimming stripped 1 base from V and 0 bases from J, with 6 bases between.

The rearrangement uses TRBV7-9 and TRBJ1-2; the D is unclear. There are 15 residues in the CDR3. Trimming removed 3 bases from V and 0 bases from J, with 11 bases in between. Germline V gene data show CDR1 as SEHNR and CDR2 as FQNEAQ (reference sequence). The CDR3 reads CASSFWPNSNYGYTF. CDR3 sequence (DNA): TGTGCCAGCAGCTTTTGGCCGAATTCTAACTATGGCTACACCTTC.

This clonotype showed up just a few times. The CDR3 spells CASSSHQGQGPDQPQHF. The CDR3 DNA reads as TGTGCCAGCAGTTCCCACCAAGGACAGGGGCCCGATCAGCCCCAGCATTTT. The chain has TRBV12-3 or TRBV12-4 and TRBJ1-5, with TRBD1 matching over 9 bases. The CDR3 runs to 17 residues. V lost 4 bases to trimming and J lost 5 bases; unmatched junction nucleotides: 12.

The V gene is TRBV5-1, the J gene TRBJ2-2; weak D call: TRBD2 (5 bases). Trimming left V 3 bases short and J 0 bases short, with 12 bases between. This CDR3 region has 16 residues. The germline CDR1 and CDR2 sequences are SGHRS and YFSETQ. In DNA form, the CDR3 reads TGCGCCAGCAGCTCCCGGGGAGATCCGAACACCGGGGAGCTGTTTTTT. Translated, it gives CASSSRGDPNTGELFF.

The chain has TRBV21-1 and TRBJ1-4. TRBV21-1 is tagged as a pseudogene. This CDR3 comprises 15 residues. The CDR3 reads CASSIVKGLPGLWIF. In DNA form, the CDR3 reads TGTGCCAGCAGCATAGTTAAGGGACTCCCGGGGCTATGGATTTTT.